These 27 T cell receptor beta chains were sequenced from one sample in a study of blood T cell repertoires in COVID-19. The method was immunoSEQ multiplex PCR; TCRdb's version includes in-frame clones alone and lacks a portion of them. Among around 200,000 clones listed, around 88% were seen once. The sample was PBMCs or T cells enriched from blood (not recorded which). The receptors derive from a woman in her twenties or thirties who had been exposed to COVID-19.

The CDR3 DNA is TGTGCCAGCAGCCAAGGTAGGCTTGCAGGGAAAGATGGCTACACCTTC. It yields the protein CASSQGRLAGKDGYTF. The gene calls are TRBV3-1 (or the pseudogene TRBV3-2) and TRBJ1-2; D possibly corresponds to TRBD1 (5 bases). V gave up 1 base and J gave up 6 bases, with 18 bases separating them. From germline, CDR1 is LGHDT and CDR2 YNNKEL (reference sequence). The CDR3 runs to 16 residues.

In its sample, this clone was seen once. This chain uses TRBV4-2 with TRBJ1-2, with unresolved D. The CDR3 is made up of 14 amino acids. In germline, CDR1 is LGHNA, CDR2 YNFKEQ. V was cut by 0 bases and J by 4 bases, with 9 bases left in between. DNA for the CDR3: TGTGCCAGCAGCCAAGATAGCGAGGTCTATGGCTACACCTTC. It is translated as CASSQDSEVYGYTF.

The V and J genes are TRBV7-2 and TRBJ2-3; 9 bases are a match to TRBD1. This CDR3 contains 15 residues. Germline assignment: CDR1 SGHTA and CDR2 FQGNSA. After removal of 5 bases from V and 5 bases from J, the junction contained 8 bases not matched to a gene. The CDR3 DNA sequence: TGTGCCAGCAGCAAACGACAGGGGGGGAGAGATACGCAGTATTTT. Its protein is CASSKRQGGRDTQYF.

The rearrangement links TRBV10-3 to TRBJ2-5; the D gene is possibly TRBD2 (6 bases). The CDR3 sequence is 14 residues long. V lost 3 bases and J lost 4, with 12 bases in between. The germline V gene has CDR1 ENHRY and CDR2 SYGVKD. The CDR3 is CAISDNSGRETQYF. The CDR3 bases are TGTGCCATCAGTGACAATAGCGGTAGAGAGACCCAGTACTTC.

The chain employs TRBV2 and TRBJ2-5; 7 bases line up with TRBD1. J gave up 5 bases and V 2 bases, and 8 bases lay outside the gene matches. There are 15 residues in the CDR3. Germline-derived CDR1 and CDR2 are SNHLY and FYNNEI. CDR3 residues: CASSEIEGALETQYF. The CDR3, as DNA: TGTGCCAGCAGTGAAATTGAGGGGGCATTGGAGACCCAGTACTTC.

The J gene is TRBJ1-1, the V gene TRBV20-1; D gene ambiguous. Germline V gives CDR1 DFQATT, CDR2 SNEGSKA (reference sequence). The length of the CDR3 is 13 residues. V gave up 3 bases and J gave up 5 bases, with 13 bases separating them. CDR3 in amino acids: CSASKDGGTEAFF. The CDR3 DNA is TGCAGTGCTAGTAAGGACGGAGGAACTGAAGCTTTCTTT.

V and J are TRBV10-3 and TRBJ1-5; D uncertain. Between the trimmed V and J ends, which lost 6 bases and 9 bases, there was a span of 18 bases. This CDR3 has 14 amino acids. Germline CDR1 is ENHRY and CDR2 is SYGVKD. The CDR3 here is CAIRPRAVGRPQHF. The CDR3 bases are TGTGCCATCAGACCGAGGGCAGTCGGTAGGCCCCAGCATTTT.

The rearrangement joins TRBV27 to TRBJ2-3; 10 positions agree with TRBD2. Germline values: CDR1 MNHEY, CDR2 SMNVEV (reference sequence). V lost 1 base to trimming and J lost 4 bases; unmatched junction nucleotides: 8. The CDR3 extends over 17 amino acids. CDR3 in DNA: TGTGCCAGCAGTTTATTACCTAGCGGGGGAGGGGCAGATACGCAGTATTTT. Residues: CASSLLPSGGGADTQYF.

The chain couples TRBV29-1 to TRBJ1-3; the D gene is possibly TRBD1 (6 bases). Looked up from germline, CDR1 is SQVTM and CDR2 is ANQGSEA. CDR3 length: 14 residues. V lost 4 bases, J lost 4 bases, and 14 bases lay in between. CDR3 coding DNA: TGCAGCGTTGGAGGGGGGGGCGCGGGAAACACCATATATTTT. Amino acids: CSVGGGGAGNTIYF.

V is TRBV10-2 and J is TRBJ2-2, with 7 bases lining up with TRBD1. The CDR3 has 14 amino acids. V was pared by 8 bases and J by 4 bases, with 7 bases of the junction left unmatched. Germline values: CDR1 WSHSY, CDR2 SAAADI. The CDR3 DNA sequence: TGCGCCAGCGCCAGGGGGAAGGGCACCGGGGAGCTGTTTTTT. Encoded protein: CASARGKGTGELFF.

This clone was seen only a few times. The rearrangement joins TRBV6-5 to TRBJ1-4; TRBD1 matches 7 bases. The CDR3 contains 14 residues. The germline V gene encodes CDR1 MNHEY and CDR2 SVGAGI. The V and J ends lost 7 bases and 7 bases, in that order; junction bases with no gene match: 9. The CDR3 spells CASKTGLGGEKLFF. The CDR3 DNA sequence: TGTGCCAGCAAGACAGGGCTGGGGGGTGAAAAACTGTTTTTT.

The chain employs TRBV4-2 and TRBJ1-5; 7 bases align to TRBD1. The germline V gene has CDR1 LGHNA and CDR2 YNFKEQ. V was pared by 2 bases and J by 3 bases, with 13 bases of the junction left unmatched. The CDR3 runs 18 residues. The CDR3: CASSQSLGEGGPNQPQHF. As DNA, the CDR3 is TGTGCCAGCAGCCAATCTTTGGGCGAAGGGGGCCCCAATCAGCCCCAGCATTTT.

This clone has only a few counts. The CDR3 sequence: CASSPDSNFRYNSPLHF. CDR3 in DNA: TGTGCCAGCAGCCCCGACTCAAACTTTAGGTATAATTCACCCCTCCACTTT. The chain is built from TRBV3-1 (or the pseudogene TRBV3-2) and TRBJ1-6; unclear D gene. This CDR3 is built from 17 residues. Germline CDR1 and CDR2: LGHDT and YNNKEL (reference sequence). V lost 4 bases, J lost 4 bases, and 17 bases lay in between.

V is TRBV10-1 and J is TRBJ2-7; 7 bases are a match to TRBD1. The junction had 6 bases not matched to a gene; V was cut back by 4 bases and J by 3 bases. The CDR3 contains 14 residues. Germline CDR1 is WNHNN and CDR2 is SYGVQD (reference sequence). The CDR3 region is CASSGGDRNYEQYF. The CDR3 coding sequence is TGCGCCAGCAGTGGAGGGGACAGAAACTACGAGCAGTACTTC.

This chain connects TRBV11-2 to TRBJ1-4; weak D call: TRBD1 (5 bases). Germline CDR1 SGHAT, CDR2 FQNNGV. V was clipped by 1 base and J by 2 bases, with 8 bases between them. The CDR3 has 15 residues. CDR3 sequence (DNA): TGTGCCAGCAGCTTAGGGCAGGGCACTAATGAAAAACTGTTTTTT. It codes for CASSLGQGTNEKLFF.

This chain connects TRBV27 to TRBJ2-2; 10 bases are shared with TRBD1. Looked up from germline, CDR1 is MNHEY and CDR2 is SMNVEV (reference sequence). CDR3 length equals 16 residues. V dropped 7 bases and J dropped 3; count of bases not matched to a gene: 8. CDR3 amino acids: CASTPSGTGDTGELFF. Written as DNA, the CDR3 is TGTGCCAGCACCCCTTCCGGGACAGGGGACACCGGGGAGCTGTTTTTT.

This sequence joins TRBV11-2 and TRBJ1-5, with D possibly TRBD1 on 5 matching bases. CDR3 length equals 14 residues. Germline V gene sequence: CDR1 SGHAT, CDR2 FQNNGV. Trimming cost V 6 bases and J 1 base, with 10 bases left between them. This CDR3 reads CASSGGISNQPQHF. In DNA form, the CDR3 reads TGTGCCAGCAGTGGGGGGATCAGCAATCAGCCCCAGCATTTT.

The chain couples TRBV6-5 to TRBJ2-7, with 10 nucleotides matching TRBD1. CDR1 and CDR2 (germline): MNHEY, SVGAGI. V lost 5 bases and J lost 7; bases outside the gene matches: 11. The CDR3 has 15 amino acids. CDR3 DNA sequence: TGTGCCAGCAGTCACCGGGACAGGGGATTTGGAGAGCAGTACTTC. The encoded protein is CASSHRDRGFGEQYF.

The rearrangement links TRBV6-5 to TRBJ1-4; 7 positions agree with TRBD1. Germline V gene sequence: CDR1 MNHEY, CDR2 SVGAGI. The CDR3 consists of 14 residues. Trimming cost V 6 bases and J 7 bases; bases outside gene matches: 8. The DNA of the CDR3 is TGTGCCAGCAGAAACAGGGGCCAGGCTGAAAAACTGTTTTTT. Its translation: CASRNRGQAEKLFF.

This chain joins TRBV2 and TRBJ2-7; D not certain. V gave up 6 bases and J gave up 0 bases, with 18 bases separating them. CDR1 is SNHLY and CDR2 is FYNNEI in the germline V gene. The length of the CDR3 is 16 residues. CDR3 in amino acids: CASSPGTVGFSYEQYF. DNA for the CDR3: TGTGCCAGCAGCCCTGGCACTGTCGGGTTCTCCTACGAGCAGTACTTC.

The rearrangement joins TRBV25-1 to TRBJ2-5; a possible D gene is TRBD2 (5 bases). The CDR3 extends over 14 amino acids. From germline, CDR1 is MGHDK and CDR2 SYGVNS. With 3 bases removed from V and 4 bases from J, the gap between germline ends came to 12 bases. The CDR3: CASSDPSRAETQYF. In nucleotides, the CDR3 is TGTGCCAGCAGTGATCCATCGAGGGCAGAGACCCAGTACTTC.

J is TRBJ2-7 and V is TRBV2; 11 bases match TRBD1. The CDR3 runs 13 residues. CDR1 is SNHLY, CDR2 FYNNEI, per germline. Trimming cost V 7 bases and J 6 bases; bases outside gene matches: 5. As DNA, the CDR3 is TGTGCCAGCACCGTGGGACAGGGGGGCGAGCAGTACTTC. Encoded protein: CASTVGQGGEQYF.

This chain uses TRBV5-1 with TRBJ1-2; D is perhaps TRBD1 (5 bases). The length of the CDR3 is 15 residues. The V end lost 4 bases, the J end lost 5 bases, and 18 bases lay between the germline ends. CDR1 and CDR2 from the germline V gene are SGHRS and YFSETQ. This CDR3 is CASSPGLGEGYGYTF. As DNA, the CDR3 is TGCGCCAGCAGCCCCGGACTAGGGGAGGGGTATGGCTACACCTTC.

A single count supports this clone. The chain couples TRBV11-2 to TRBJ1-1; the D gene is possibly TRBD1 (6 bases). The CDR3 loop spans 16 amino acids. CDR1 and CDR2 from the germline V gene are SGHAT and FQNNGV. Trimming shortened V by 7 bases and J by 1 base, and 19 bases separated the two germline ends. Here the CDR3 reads CASTYQAGAGNTEAFF. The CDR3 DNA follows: TGTGCCAGCACCTATCAAGCGGGGGCAGGGAACACTGAAGCTTTCTTT.

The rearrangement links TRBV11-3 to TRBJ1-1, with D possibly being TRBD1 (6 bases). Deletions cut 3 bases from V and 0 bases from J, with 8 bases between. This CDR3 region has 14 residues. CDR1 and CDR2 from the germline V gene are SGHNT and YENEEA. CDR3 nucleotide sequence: TGTGCCAGCAGCTTCAGGGGTATGAACACTGAAGCTTTCTTT. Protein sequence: CASSFRGMNTEAFF.

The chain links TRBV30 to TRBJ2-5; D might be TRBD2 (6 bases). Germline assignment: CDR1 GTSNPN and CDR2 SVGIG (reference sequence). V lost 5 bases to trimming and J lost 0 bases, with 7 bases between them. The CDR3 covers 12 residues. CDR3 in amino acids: CAWGDYQETQYF. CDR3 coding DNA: TGTGCCTGGGGGGACTACCAAGAGACCCAGTACTTC.

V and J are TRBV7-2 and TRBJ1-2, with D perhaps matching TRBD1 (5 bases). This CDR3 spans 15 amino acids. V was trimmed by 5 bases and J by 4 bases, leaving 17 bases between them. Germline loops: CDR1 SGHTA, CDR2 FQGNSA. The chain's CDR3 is CASSLDTSGGYGYTF. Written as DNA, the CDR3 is TGTGCCAGCAGCCTCGACACCTCCGGGGGCTATGGCTACACCTTC. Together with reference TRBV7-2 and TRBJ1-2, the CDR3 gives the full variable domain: GAGVSQSPSNKVTEKGKDVELRCDPISGHTALYWYRQSLGQGLEFLIYFQGNSAPDKSGLPSDRFSAERTGGSVSTLTIQRTQQEDSAVYLCASSLDTSGGYGYTFGSGTRLTVV.